The 23 T cell receptor beta chains reported below all come from one sample, sequenced in a study of T cells in women clearing cervical HPV infection. TCRdb's copy holds only in-frame clones and misses some; the assay was immunoSEQ multiplex PCR. The sample table sets out approximately 41,000 clones. Specimen: blood buffy coat. The source is a woman aged 18 to 75 with a cervical HPV16 infection that either progressed to CIN3+ or cleared (not recorded which).

Remarks on this clone: The CDR3 end is not reached by the read, which stops 3 residues before it; the germline J gene fills it in. Other nucleotide sequences in the sample specify the same CDR3. V is TRBV19 and J is TRBJ2-2, with no clear D. The V end lost 1 base, the J end lost 1 base, and 4 bases lay between the germline ends. Per the germline V gene, CDR1 is LNHDA and CDR2 is SQIVND (reference sequence). CDR3 length equals 14 residues. CDR3 sequence reads: CASSIGQNTGELFF. The sequenced part of the CDR3 DNA is TGTGCCAGTAGTATAGGGCAGAACACCGGGGAG.

As regards this clone: The missing CDR3 end, 3 residues past where the read stops, is filled in from the germline J gene. J is TRBJ2-1 and V is TRBV5-1, with 9 bases lining up with TRBD1. Losses at the gene ends were 1 base for V and 6 bases for J; bases not matched to a gene: 5. Per germline, CDR1 SGHRS and CDR2 YFSETQ. The CDR3 is 15 residues long. CDR3 bases read: TGCGCCAGCAGCTTGTGGACAGGGGCGAGCAATGAG. This sequence encodes CASSLWTGASNE. The whole CDR3 is CASSLWTGASNEQFF.

To note about this clone: The read terminates 3 residues ahead of where the CDR3 ends, so the germline J gene completes it. V usage is TRBV6-2 or TRBV6-3 and J usage is TRBJ1-5; TRBD1 agrees at 7 bases. The CDR3 covers 14 residues. The germline V gene encodes CDR1 MNHEY and CDR2 SVGEGT. Trimming at V came to 8 bases and at J to 6 bases, leaving 10 bases not matched to a gene. CDR3 in amino acids: CASSSTQGSQPQHF. Partial CDR3 DNA: TGTGCCAGCTCATCGACACAGGGGAGTCAGCCC.

For this clone: The read is 3 residues too short to cover the CDR3 end, so that end is filled in from the germline J gene. This rearrangement joins TRBV11-2 to TRBJ1-2; D remains unclear. V was shortened by 0 bases and J by 2 bases, with 7 bases between the two germline ends. CDR1 and CDR2 (germline): SGHAT, FQNNGV. The CDR3 runs 14 residues. This chain's CDR3 is CASSLDVGNYGYTF. The sequenced CDR3 bases are TGTGCCAGCAGCTTAGACGTTGGCAACTATGGC.

Notes on this clone: The sequence runs out 3 residues before the end of the CDR3; the remainder is reconstructed from the germline J gene. The chain recombines TRBV5-1 with TRBJ2-7; tentatively, D is TRBD1 (6 bases). Germline V lookup: CDR1 SGHRS, CDR2 YFSETQ. V was trimmed by 0 bases and J by 4 bases, leaving 14 bases between them. The CDR3 has 15 amino acids. The CDR3: CASSLGHREGYEQYF. The covered CDR3 bases are TGCGCCAGCAGCTTGGGGCACAGGGAAGGATACGAG.

With regard to this clone: The read finishes 3 residues shy of the CDR3 end, and the germline J gene is used to complete it. The V gene is TRBV20-1, the J gene TRBJ2-3; 12 nucleotides agree with TRBD1. The CDR3 sequence is 16 residues long. The V and J ends lost 2 bases and 1 base, in that order; junction bases with no gene match: 4. Germline values: CDR1 DFQATT, CDR2 SNEGSKA (reference sequence). The CDR3 sequence: CSARPRDRGRTDTQYF. The covered CDR3 bases are TGCAGTGCTAGACCAAGGGACAGGGGGCGCACAGATACG.

With regard to this clone: The CDR3 extends 3 residues past the end of the read, so its final part is completed from the germline J gene. This sequence joins TRBV2 and TRBJ2-5, with 8 bases aligning to TRBD2. CDR3 length: 16 residues. V lost 10 bases and J lost 1; bases outside the gene matches: 14. The germline V gene has CDR1 SNHLY and CDR2 FYNNEI. The covered CDR3 bases are TGTGCCACAAGACCCTCACTAGCGGCCCTCCAAGAGACC. Translation gives CATRPSLAALQET. The entire CDR3 protein is CATRPSLAALQETQYF.

Details on this clone: The CDR3 goes on 3 residues after the read ends, and that part is filled in from the germline J gene. The chain combines TRBV11-2 with TRBJ2-3; the D is unclear. The ends were cut back, 2 bases at V and 4 bases at J, with 10 bases in the middle. The CDR3 is 14 residues long. Looked up from germline, CDR1 is SGHAT and CDR2 is FQNNGV. The sequenced part of the CDR3 DNA is TGTGCCAGCAGCTTATTAGCTGGCGCAGATACG. Protein product: CASSLLAGADT. The whole CDR3 sequence is CASSLLAGADTQYF.

As to this clone: Read sequence stops 3 residues before the CDR3 end, and the germline J gene provides the missing end. V is TRBV29-1 and J is TRBJ2-3, with 12 bases matching TRBD2. Germline V gives CDR1 SQVTM, CDR2 ANQGSEA. Trimming removed 6 bases from V and 3 bases from J; junction bases left unmatched: 13. The CDR3 runs 17 residues. The DNA read from the CDR3 is TGCAGCGTCTACGCTAGCGGGGGGGCCTTAGGGACAGATACG. Amino acid sequence: CSVYASGGALGTDT. The full-length CDR3 reads as CSVYASGGALGTDTQYF.

Comments on this clone: The CDR3 end lies 3 residues beyond the end of the read and is filled in from the germline J gene. The chain links TRBV20-1 to TRBJ1-6, with 7 bases that match TRBD1. Germline CDR1 and CDR2: DFQATT and SNEGSKA (reference sequence). The CDR3 is made up of 14 amino acids. The V gene end was trimmed by 5 bases and the J gene end by 5 bases; junction bases not matched to a gene: 6. CDR3 region: CSAPIGTDNSPLHF. The covered CDR3 bases are TGCAGTGCTCCTATCGGGACAGATAATTCACCC.

As concerns this clone: The CDR3 goes on 3 residues after the read ends, and that part is filled in from the germline J gene. The V call is TRBV7-9, the J call TRBJ1-5; D unresolved. The CDR3 spans 15 residues. In germline, CDR1 is SEHNR, CDR2 FQNEAQ (reference sequence). Trimming stripped 7 bases from V and 8 bases from J, with 21 bases between. The CDR3 here is CASNYRPGMEEPQHF. The part of the CDR3 DNA that was read is TGTGCCAGCAACTACCGGCCGGGTATGGAAGAGCCC. Filled out from reference TRBV7-9 and TRBJ1-5, the complete variable domain reads DTGVSQNPRHKITKRGQNVTFRCDPISEHNRLYWYRQTLGQGPEFLTYFQNEAQLEKSRLLSDRFSAERPKGSFSTLEIQRTEQGDSAMYLCASNYRPGMEEPQHFGDGTRLSIL.

For this clone: The read gets to within 3 residues of the CDR3 end, and the germline J gene fills in the rest. The gene calls are TRBV10-3 and TRBJ2-3; the match to TRBD2 covers 11 bases. The germline CDR1 and CDR2 sequences are ENHRY and SYGVKD. The CDR3 is 16 residues long. V lost 3 bases to trimming and J lost 1 base; unmatched junction nucleotides: 3. CDR3 DNA (partial): TGTGCCATCAGTGAACTAGCGGGAGTCGGCACAGATACG. This codes for CAISELAGVGTDT. The CDR3 in full is CAISELAGVGTDTQYF.

Comments on this clone: With the read ending 3 residues before the CDR3 end, the germline J gene is used to fill in that end. V gene TRBV7-8 combines with J gene TRBJ1-1, with D tentatively TRBD1 (6 bases). Germline V CDR1 and CDR2: SGHVS, FQNEAQ. The CDR3 extends over 13 amino acids. V was pared by 6 bases and J by 2 bases, with 10 bases between. CDR3 DNA (partial): TGTGCCAGCAGGTTGGGACAAAACACTGAA. This translates into CASRLGQNTE. The complete CDR3 reads CASRLGQNTEAFF. Full variable domain (outside the CDR3, taken from reference TRBV7-8 and TRBJ1-1): GAGVSQSPRYKVAKRGQDVALRCDPISGHVSLFWYQQALGQGPEFLTYFQNEAQLDKSGLPSDRFFAERPEGSVSTLKIQRTQQEDSAVYLCASRLGQNTEAFFGQGTRLTVV.

The sequenced part of the CDR3 DNA is TGTGCCAGCAGCTCACGGACAGGGAACACCGGGGAG. Protein: CASSSRTGNTGE. The full CDR3 sequence reads CASSSRTGNTGELFF. The chain carries TRBV11-2 and TRBJ2-2; TRBD1 matches 7 bases. Read coverage stops 3 residues before the CDR3 terminus; the germline J gene supplies the remainder. With 4 bases clipped from V and 1 base from J, the junction kept 3 bases outside the gene matches. The germline gives CDR1 SGHAT, CDR2 FQNNGV. The CDR3 loop spans 15 amino acids. Filled out from reference TRBV11-2 and TRBJ2-2, the complete variable domain reads EAGVAQSPRYKIIEKRQSVAFWCNPISGHATLYWYQQILGQGPKLLIQFQNNGVVDDSQLPKDRFSAERLKGVDSTLKIQPAKLEDSAVYLCASSSRTGNTGELFFGEGSRLTVL.

Remarks on this clone: The sequence runs out 3 residues before the end of the CDR3; the remainder is reconstructed from the germline J gene. The chain couples TRBV20-1 to TRBJ1-5, with 10 bases that match TRBD1. Germline V gene sequence: CDR1 DFQATT, CDR2 SNEGSKA (reference sequence). J was trimmed by 6 bases and V by 4 bases; bases with no gene match: 6. The CDR3 contains 14 residues. The CDR3 region is CSAKWTGGGQPQHF. Incomplete CDR3 DNA: TGCAGTGCTAAGTGGACAGGGGGGGGTCAGCCC.

CDR3 DNA, as far as it was read: TGTGCCAGCAGTGAATGGAGTCTAGCGGGAGCACTCGGGGACAATGAG. Translated, it gives CASSEWSLAGALGDNE. The complete CDR3 sequence is CASSEWSLAGALGDNEQFF. This chain connects TRBV6-1 to TRBJ2-1; TRBD2 agrees at 10 bases. The read gets to within 3 residues of the CDR3 end, and the germline J gene fills in the rest. There are 19 residues in the CDR3. Germline loops: CDR1 MNHNS, CDR2 SASEGT. With 2 bases clipped from V and 5 bases from J, the junction kept 15 bases outside the gene matches.

For this clone: The read is 3 residues too short to cover the CDR3 end, so that end is filled in from the germline J gene. The rearrangement links TRBV2 to TRBJ2-4, with D tentatively TRBD2 (7 bases). This CDR3 spans 13 amino acids. Trimming took off 6 bases at V and 6 bases at J, with 12 bases between the two ends. Germline V CDR1 and CDR2: SNHLY, FYNNEI. The CDR3 here is CASRRGGGNIQYF. Incomplete CDR3 DNA: TGTGCCAGCAGACGGGGAGGGGGAAACATT.

With respect to this clone: Relative to the germline gene, one junction end is altered; a read error may explain this. Read data end 3 residues before the CDR3 end; the end is taken from the germline J gene. This rearrangement joins TRBV7-2 to TRBJ1-1; no clear D gene. Germline V gives CDR1 SGHTA, CDR2 FQGNSA. This CDR3 comprises 13 residues. The CDR3 DNA, read in part, is TGTGCCGGCAGTAACGGGTTCTCGACTGAA. The encoded protein is CAGSNGFSTE. The entire CDR3 reads CAGSNGFSTEAFF.

As to this clone: The read stops 3 residues short of the end of the CDR3; the missing end is completed from the germline J gene. This sequence joins TRBV7-6 and TRBJ1-2, with D maybe TRBD1 (5 bases). Per the germline V gene, CDR1 is SGHVS and CDR2 is FNYEAQ. The CDR3 is 18 amino acids. The covered CDR3 bases are TGTGCCAGCAGCTTAGGAGGGGCCAGGGTCATATCTCTCGGGGGC. Translation: CASSLGGARVISLGG. The CDR3, in full, reads CASSLGGARVISLGGYTF.

Details on this clone: The read terminates 3 residues ahead of where the CDR3 ends, so the germline J gene completes it. V usage is TRBV14 and J usage is TRBJ2-3, with TRBD2 matching 10 bases. The CDR3 runs to 15 residues. Per germline, CDR1 SGHDN and CDR2 FVKESK. Trimming at V came to 6 bases and at J to 2 bases, leaving 5 bases not matched to a gene. CDR3: CASSLAGENTDTQYF. The covered CDR3 bases are TGTGCCAGCAGTCTAGCGGGGGAAAACACAGATACG.

Remarks on this clone: The read gets to within 3 residues of the CDR3 end, and the germline J gene fills in the rest. The genes are TRBV28 and TRBJ1-4, with TRBD1 matching over 8 bases. Per germline, CDR1 MDHEN and CDR2 SYDVKM. The CDR3 sequence is 17 residues long. V shed 7 bases and J 3 bases; nucleotides not matched to a gene: 13. The CDR3 region is CASTAAGGRRANEKLFF. The part of the CDR3 DNA that was read is TGTGCCAGCACGGCGGCAGGGGGCCGAAGAGCTAATGAAAAA. Based on the CDR3 plus reference TRBV28 and TRBJ1-4, the full variable domain is DVKVTQSSRYLVKRTGEKVFLECVQDMDHENMFWYRQDPGLGLRLIYFSYDVKMKEKGDIPEGYSVSREKKERFSLILESASTNQTSMYLCASTAAGGRRANEKLFFGSGTQLSVL.

Concerning this clone: The CDR3 end falls 3 residues outside the read, so it is completed with the germline J gene. J is TRBJ2-4 and V is TRBV20-1, with 11 bases matching TRBD1. The CDR3 has 14 residues. Losses at the gene ends were 6 bases for V and 8 bases for J; bases not matched to a gene: 9. Germline values: CDR1 DFQATT, CDR2 SNEGSKA (reference sequence). This chain's CDR3 is CSARTGGVFDIQYF. Partial CDR3 DNA: TGCAGTGCACGGACAGGGGGCGTTTTTGACATT.

Turning to this clone: Read data end 3 residues before the CDR3 end; the end is taken from the germline J gene. V usage is TRBV5-1 and J usage is TRBJ2-3, with 8 bases matching TRBD2. Per the germline V gene, CDR1 is SGHRS and CDR2 is YFSETQ. J gave up 2 bases and V 2 bases, and 4 bases lay outside the gene matches. This CDR3 is built from 15 residues. This CDR3 is CASSFSGVTTDTQYF. The DNA read from the CDR3 is TGCGCCAGCAGCTTTAGCGGGGTCACCACAGATACG.